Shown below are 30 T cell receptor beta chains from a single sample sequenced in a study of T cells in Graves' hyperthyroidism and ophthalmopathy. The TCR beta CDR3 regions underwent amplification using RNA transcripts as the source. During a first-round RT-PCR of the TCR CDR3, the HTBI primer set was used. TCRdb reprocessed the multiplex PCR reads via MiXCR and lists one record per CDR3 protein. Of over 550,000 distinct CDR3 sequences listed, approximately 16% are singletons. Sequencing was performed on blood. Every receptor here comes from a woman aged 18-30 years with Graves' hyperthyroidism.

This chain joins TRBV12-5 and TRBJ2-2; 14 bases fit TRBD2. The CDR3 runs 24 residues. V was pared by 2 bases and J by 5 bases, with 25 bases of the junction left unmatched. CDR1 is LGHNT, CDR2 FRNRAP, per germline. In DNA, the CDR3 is TGTGCTAGTGGTTTGTCGATGGCCCTAGCCGGACTAGCGGGGGGACGGACACTGACCGGGGAGCTGTTTTTT. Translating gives CASGLSMALAGLAGGRTLTGELFF.

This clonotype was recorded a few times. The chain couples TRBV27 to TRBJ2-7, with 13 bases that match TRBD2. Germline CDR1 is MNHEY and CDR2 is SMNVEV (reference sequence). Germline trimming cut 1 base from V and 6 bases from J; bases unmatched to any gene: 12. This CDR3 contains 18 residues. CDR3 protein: CASSLLRTSGGPIREQYF. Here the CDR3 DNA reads TGTGCCAGCAGTTTATTAAGGACTAGCGGGGGTCCTATACGCGAGCAGTACTTC.

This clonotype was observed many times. Here the CDR3 reads CASSVPGEGHEQYF. The CDR3, as DNA: TGTGCCAGCAGCGTGCCCGGGGAGGGGCACGAGCAGTACTTC. The chain uses TRBV11-3 and TRBJ2-7, with 7 bases aligning to TRBD2. Germline assignment: CDR1 SGHNT and CDR2 YENEEA. The V gene end was trimmed by 5 bases and the J gene end by 5 bases; junction bases not matched to a gene: 9. The CDR3 is made up of 14 amino acids.

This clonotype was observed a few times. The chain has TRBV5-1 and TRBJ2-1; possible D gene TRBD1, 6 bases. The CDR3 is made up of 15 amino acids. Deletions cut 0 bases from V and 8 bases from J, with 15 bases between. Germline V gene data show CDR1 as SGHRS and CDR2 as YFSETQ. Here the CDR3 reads CASSLDRAGVDEQFF. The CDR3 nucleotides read TGCGCCAGCAGCTTGGACAGGGCGGGTGTGGATGAGCAGTTCTTC.

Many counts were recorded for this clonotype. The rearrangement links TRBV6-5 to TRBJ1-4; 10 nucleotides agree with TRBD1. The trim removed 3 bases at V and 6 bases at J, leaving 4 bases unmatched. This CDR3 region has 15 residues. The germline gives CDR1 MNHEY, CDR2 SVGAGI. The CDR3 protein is CASSYSGTGDEKLFF. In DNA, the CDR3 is TGTGCCAGCAGTTATTCGGGGACAGGGGATGAAAAACTGTTTTTT.

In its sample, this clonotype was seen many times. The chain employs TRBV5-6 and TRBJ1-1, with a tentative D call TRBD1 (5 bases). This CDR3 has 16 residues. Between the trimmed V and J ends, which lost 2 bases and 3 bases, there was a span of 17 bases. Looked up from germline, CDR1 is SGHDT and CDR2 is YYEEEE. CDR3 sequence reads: CASSFGAGPWDTEAFF. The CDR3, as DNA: TGTGCCAGCAGCTTCGGGGCGGGGCCGTGGGACACTGAAGCTTTCTTT.

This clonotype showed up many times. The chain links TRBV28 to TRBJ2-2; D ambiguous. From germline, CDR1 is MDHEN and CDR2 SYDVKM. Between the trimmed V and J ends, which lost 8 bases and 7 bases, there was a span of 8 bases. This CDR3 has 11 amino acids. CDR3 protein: CASQLIGELFF. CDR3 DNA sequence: TGTGCCAGCCAATTGATCGGGGAGCTGTTTTTT.

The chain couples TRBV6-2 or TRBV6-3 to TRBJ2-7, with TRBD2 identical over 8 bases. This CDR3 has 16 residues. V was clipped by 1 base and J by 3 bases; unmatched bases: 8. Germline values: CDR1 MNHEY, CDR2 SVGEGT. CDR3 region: CASSYFPPSGFYEQYF. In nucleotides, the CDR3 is TGTGCCAGCAGTTACTTCCCGCCTAGCGGGTTCTACGAGCAGTACTTC.

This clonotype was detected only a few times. The CDR3 is CSARVGLYGYTF. The DNA for the CDR3 is TGCAGTGCTAGAGTGGGGCTCTATGGCTACACCTTC. This rearrangement joins TRBV20-1 to TRBJ1-2, with D tentatively TRBD1 (5 bases). CDR3 length equals 12 residues. Germline V CDR1 and CDR2: DFQATT, SNEGSKA (reference sequence). The V end was cut by 1 base, the J end by 4 bases, with 7 bases between.

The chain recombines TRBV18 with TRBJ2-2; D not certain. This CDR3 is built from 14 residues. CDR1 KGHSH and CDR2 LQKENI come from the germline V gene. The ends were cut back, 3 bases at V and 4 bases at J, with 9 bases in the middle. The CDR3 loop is CASSPRLSTGELFF. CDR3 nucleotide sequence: TGTGCCAGCTCACCTAGATTGTCCACCGGGGAGCTGTTTTTT. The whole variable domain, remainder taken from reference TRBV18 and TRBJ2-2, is NAGVMQNPRHLVRRRGQEARLRCSPMKGHSHVYWYRQLPEEGLKFMVYLQKENIIDESGMPKERFSAEFPKEGPSILRIQQVVRGDSAAYFCASSPRLSTGELFFGEGSRLTVL.

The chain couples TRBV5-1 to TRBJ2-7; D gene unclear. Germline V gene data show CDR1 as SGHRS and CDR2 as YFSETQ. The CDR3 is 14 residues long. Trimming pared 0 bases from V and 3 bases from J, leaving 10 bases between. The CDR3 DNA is TGCGCCAGCAGCTTGGAGGGCCGTCTCTACGAGCAGTACTTC. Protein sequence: CASSLEGRLYEQYF.

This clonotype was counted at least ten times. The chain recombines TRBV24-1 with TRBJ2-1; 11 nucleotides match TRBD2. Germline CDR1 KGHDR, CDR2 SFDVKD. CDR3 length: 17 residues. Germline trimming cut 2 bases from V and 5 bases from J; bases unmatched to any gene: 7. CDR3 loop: CATSDWSVAGGDNEQFF. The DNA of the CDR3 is TGTGCCACCAGTGATTGGTCCGTAGCGGGGGGGGACAATGAGCAGTTCTTC.

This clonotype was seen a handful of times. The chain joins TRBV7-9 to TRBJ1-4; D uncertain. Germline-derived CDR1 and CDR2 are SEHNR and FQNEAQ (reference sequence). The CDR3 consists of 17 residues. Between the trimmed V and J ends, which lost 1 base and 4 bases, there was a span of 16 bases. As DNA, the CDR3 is TGTGCCAGCAGCTTAGGAACCCCCGGGCCCGTTAATGAAAAACTGTTTTTT. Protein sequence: CASSLGTPGPVNEKLFF.

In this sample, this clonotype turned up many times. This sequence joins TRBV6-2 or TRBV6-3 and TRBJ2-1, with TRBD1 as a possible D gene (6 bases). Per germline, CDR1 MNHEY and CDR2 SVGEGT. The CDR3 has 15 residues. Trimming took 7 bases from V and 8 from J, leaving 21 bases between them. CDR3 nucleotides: TGTGCCAGCACCACTCAGACCCGAGGGGGTTATGAGCAGTTCTTC. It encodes CASTTQTRGGYEQFF.

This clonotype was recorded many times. The CDR3 sequence: CASGLGSGTNSNQPQHF. The CDR3 DNA reads TGTGCTAGTGGTTTGGGTTCCGGGACAAATAGCAATCAGCCCCAGCATTTT. The rearrangement links TRBV12-5 to TRBJ1-5, with D maybe TRBD1 (6 bases). The CDR3 runs 17 residues. Trimming left V 1 base short and J 0 bases short, with 13 bases between. Germline V gene data show CDR1 as LGHNT and CDR2 as FRNRAP. The variable domain in full, with the rest retrieved from reference TRBV12-5 and TRBJ1-5, is DARVTQTPRHKVTEMGQEVTMRCQPILGHNTVFWYRQTMMQGLELLAYFRNRAPLDDSGMPKDRFSAEMPDATLATLKIQPSEPRDSAVYFCASGLGSGTNSNQPQHFGDGTRLSIL.

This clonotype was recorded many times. The CDR3 DNA sequence: TGTGCCAGCAGCGTAGCTAAAGGGGGAGACACTGAAGCTTTCTTT. This encodes CASSVAKGGDTEAFF. The chain joins TRBV9 to TRBJ1-1; D might be TRBD1 (6 bases). Germline assignment: CDR1 SGDLS and CDR2 YYNGEE. CDR3 length equals 15 residues. V lost 0 bases and J 3 bases, leaving 12 bases between the germline ends.

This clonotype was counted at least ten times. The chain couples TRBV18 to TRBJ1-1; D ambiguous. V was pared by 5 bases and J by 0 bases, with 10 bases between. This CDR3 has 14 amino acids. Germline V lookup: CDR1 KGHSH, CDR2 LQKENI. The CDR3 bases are TGTGCCAGCTCAGAGGCACTTTTGAACACTGAAGCTTTCTTT. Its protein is CASSEALLNTEAFF.

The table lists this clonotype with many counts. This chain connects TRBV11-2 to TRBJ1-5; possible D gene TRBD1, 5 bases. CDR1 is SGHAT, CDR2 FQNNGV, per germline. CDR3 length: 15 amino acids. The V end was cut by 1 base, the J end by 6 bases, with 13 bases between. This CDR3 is CASSLASGDGQPQHF. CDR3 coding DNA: TGTGCCAGCAGCTTAGCTTCCGGGGACGGTCAGCCCCAGCATTTT.

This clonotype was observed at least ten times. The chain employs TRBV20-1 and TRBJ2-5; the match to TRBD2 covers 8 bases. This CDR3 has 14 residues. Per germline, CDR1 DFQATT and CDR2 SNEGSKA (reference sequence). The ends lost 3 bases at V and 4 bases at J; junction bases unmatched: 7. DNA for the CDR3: TGCAGTGCTAGTAGCCCGGGGGGGGGAGAGACCCAGTACTTC. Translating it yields CSASSPGGGETQYF.

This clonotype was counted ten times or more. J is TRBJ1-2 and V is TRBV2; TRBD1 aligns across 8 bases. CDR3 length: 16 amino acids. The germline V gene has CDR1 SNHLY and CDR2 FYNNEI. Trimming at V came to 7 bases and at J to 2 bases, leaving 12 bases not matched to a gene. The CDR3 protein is CASKEAGGYPNYGYTF. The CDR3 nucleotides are TGTGCCAGCAAGGAAGCAGGGGGCTACCCGAACTATGGCTACACCTTC.

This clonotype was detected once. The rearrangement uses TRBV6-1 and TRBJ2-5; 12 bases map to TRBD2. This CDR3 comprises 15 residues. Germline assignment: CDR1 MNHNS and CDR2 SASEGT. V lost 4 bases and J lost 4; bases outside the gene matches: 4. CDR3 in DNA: TGTGCCAGCAGTGGACTAGCGGGAGAGCGAGAGACCCAGTACTTC. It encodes CASSGLAGERETQYF.

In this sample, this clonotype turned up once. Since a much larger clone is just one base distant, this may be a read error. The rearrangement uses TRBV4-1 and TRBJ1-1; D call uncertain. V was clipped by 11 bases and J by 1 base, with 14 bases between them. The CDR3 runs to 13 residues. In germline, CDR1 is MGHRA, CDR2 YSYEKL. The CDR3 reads CAGISLKNTEAFF. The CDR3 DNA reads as TGCGCCGGCATCTCATTGAAGAACACTGAAGCTTTCTTT.

This CDR3 is CASSPLDRGRNQPQHF. CDR3 DNA: TGTGCCAGCAGTCCTCTTGACAGGGGGCGAAATCAGCCCCAGCATTTT. The chain carries TRBV27 and TRBJ1-5, with TRBD1 matching over 10 bases. Germline CDR1 reads MNHEY; CDR2 reads SMNVEV (reference sequence). The CDR3 sequence is 16 residues long. With 5 bases clipped from V and 4 bases from J, the junction kept 8 bases outside the gene matches.

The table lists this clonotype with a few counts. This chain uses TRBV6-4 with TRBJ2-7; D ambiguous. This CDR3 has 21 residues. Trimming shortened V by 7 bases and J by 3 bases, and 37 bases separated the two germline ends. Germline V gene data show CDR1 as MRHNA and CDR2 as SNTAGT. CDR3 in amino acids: CASTQAMNKGKLLTYYYEQYF. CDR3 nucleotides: TGTGCCAGCACCCAGGCGATGAATAAAGGGAAACTACTAACCTACTACTACGAGCAGTACTTC.

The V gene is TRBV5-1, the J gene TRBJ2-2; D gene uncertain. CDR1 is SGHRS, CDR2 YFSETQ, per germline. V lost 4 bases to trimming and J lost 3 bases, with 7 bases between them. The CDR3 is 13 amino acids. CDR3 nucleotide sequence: TGCGCCAGCAGCCAACAAGACACCGGGGAGCTGTTTTTT. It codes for CASSQQDTGELFF.

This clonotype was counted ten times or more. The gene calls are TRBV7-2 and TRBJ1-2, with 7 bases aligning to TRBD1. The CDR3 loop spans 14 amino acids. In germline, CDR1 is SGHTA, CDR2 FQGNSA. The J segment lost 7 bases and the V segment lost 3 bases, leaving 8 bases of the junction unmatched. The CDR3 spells CASSFDRVGGGYTF. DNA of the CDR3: TGTGCCAGCAGCTTCGACAGGGTAGGGGGTGGCTACACCTTC.

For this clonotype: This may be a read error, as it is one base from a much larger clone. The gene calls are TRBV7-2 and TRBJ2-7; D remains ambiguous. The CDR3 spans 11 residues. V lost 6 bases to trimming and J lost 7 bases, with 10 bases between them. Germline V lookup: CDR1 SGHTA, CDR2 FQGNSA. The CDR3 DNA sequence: TGTGCCAGCAGTGAAAGCTGGGAGCAGTACTTC. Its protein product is CASSESWEQYF.

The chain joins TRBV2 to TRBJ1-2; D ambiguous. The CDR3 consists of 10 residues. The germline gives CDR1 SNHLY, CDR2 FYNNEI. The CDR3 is CVVPLSGYTF. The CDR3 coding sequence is TGTGTCGTACCGTTGTCCGGCTACACCTTC.

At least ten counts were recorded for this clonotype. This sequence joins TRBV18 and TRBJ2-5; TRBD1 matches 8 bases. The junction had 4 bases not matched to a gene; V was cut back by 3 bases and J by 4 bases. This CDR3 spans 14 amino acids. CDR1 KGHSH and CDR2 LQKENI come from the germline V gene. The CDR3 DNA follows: TGTGCCAGCTCACCGAGACAGGGGATAGAGACCCAGTACTTC. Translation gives CASSPRQGIETQYF.

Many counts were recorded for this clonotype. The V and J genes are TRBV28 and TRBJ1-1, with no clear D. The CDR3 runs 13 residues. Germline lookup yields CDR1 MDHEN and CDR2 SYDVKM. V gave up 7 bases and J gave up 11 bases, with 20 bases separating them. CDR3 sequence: CASNRGSEVGAFF. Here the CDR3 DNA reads TGTGCCAGCAATCGGGGATCGGAAGTGGGGGCTTTCTTT.